These T cell receptor beta chains were read from a single sample in a study of T cells in Graves' hyperthyroidism and ophthalmopathy. In TCRdb, the multiplex PCR reads were re-called with MiXCR into one record per CDR3 protein. The data contain approximately 400,000 distinct CDR3 sequences, roughly 13% of them singletons. The sample taken for sequencing was blood. The source of these receptors is a woman aged 55-70 years with Graves' hyperthyroidism. CDR3s include the opening cysteine and the closing phenylalanine or tryptophan. The D gene is left open where the match is weak. Clone size is shown for a subset of rows, as once, few, many or a class of expanded clone.

TRBV12-3/TRBV12-4	many	TRBJ1-6	TRBD1	CASSHWDREVSPLHF	TGTGCCAGCAGTCACTGGGACAGGGAGGTTTCACCCCTCCACTTT
TRBV24-1	many	TRBJ2-5	TRBD1	CATKTGNDQETQYF	TGTGCCACGAAGACAGGGAATGATCAAGAGACCCAGTACTTC
TRBV7-4	many	TRBJ2-7	.	CASSSAWQERGTYEQYF	TGTGCCAGCAGCTCAGCGTGGCAGGAGAGGGGGACCTACGAGCAGTACTTC
TRBV12-3/TRBV12-4	many	TRBJ1-1	.	CASRIEEGNTEAFF	TGTGCCAGCAGGATAGAAGAAGGGAACACTGAAGCTTTCTTT
TRBV5-1	many	TRBJ2-1	.	CASSFGGSAYNEQFF	TGCGCCAGCAGCTTTGGGGGGAGCGCCTACAATGAGCAGTTCTTC
TRBV7-9	many	TRBJ2-7	.	CASSPGGGITYEQYF	TGTGCCAGCAGCCCAGGGGGGGGGATCACCTACGAGCAGTACTTC
TRBV27	few	TRBJ1-3	.	CASSLSGRASVAGNTIYF	TGTGCCAGCAGTTTAAGTGGCAGAGCTTCGGTCGCTGGAAACACCATATATTTT
TRBV6-2/TRBV6-3	few	TRBJ1-5	.	CASSYVRREQPQHF	TGTGCCAGCAGTTACGTACGTCGTGAGCAGCCCCAGCATTTT
TRBV15	.	TRBJ2-5	TRBD1	CATSRDRGKETQYF	TGTGCCACCAGCAGGGACAGGGGAAAAGAGACCCAGTACTTC
TRBV10-3	few	TRBJ1-5	.	CATSGNNQPQHF	TGTGCCACCTCGGGCAACAATCAGCCCCAGCATTTT
TRBV20-1	few	TRBJ2-3	TRBD1	CSARVSTGGTDTQYF	TGCAGTGCTAGAGTATCTACAGGGGGAACAGATACGCAGTATTTT
TRBV7-9	few	TRBJ2-4	TRBD1	CASSFGQGISKNIQYF	TGTGCCAGCAGCTTTGGACAGGGGATATCCAAAAACATTCAGTACTTC
TRBV13	many	TRBJ2-5	.	CASSPRLLRGETQYF	TGTGCCAGCAGCCCCAGACTACTCCGAGGGGAGACCCAGTACTTC
TRBV20-1	.	TRBJ2-3	TRBD2	CSASTYIFSGKYTDTQYF	TGCAGTGCCAGCACTTACATTTTTAGCGGGAAATACACAGATACGCAGTATTTT
TRBV9	few	TRBJ2-7	.	CASSLSPDSPYEQYF	TGTGCCAGCAGCTTAAGCCCCGACAGCCCCTACGAGCAGTACTTC
TRBV30	many	TRBJ2-3	TRBD2	CAWTLAGGRGDTQYF	TGTGCCTGGACCCTAGCGGGAGGAAGGGGAGATACGCAGTATTTT
TRBV24-1	few	TRBJ1-2	TRBD1	CATSEGRTGGRYGYTF	TGTGCCACCAGTGAAGGTCGGACAGGGGGACGGTATGGCTACACCTTC
TRBV20-1	many	TRBJ1-4	.	CSASTGLDEKLFF	TGCAGTGCTAGTACAGGTTTGGATGAAAAACTGTTTTTT
TRBV3-1	.	TRBJ2-7	TRBD2	CASSHGGGNEQYF	TGTGCCAGCAGCCACGGGGGGGGCAACGAGCAGTACTTC
TRBV24-1	many	TRBJ2-3	TRBD2	CATSDSLAGVGPDTQYF	TGTGCCACCAGTGATTCACTAGCGGGAGTCGGACCAGATACGCAGTATTTT
TRBV27	few	TRBJ2-5	TRBD1	CASSPRTGRGQETQYF	TGTGCCAGCAGTCCACGGACAGGCAGAGGGCAAGAGACCCAGTACTTC
TRBV11-2	.	TRBJ2-7	TRBD2	CASSSTSGSLYEQYF	TGTGCCAGCAGCTCGACTAGCGGGAGTCTCTACGAGCAGTACTTC
TRBV28	many	TRBJ1-3	TRBD1	CASSTTGVPGNTIYF	TGTGCCAGCAGTACTACAGGGGTCCCTGGAAACACCATATATTTT
TRBV18	many	TRBJ1-2	.	CASSPGENYGYTF	TGTGCCAGCTCACCAGGGGAGAACTATGGCTACACCTTC
TRBV2	many	TRBJ1-1	.	CASEISAGIRNTEAFF	TGTGCCAGCGAAATATCAGCAGGGATTCGGAACACTGAAGCTTTCTTT
TRBV3-1	many	TRBJ2-3	.	CASSLLVTADTQYF	TGTGCCAGCAGCCTACTAGTAACGGCAGATACGCAGTATTTT
TRBV6-1	.	TRBJ2-3	.	CASSEDWQTDTQYF	TGTGCCAGCAGTGAAGATTGGCAGACAGATACGCAGTATTTT
TRBV9	few	TRBJ2-5	.	CASSGQPGGQETQYF	TGTGCCAGCAGCGGCCAACCAGGGGGGCAAGAGACCCAGTACTTC
TRBV18	many	TRBJ2-1	TRBD1	CASSSEDRYNEQFF	TGTGCCAGCTCATCGGAGGACAGGTACAATGAGCAGTTCTTC
TRBV2	many	TRBJ2-7	.	CASMGGYEQYF	TGTGCCAGTATGGGGGGCTACGAGCAGTACTTC
TRBV4-1	few	TRBJ2-7	.	CASSQGWNSGYEQYF	TGCGCCAGCAGCCAAGGCTGGAATAGCGGCTACGAGCAGTACTTC
TRBV11-2	.	TRBJ2-3	.	CASSLVRREDTQYF	TGTGCCAGCAGCTTAGTAAGAAGGGAAGATACGCAGTATTTT
TRBV19	.	TRBJ1-1	TRBD1	CASSTPTGGDTEAFF	TGTGCCAGTAGTACCCCGACAGGGGGCGACACTGAAGCTTTCTTT
TRBV5-1	few	TRBJ2-3	TRBD1	CASSRDRGDTDTQYF	TGCGCCAGCAGCCGGGACAGGGGGGACACAGATACGCAGTATTTT
TRBV7-9	.	TRBJ2-2	TRBD2	CASSPRSGVAGVWAPTGELFF	TGTGCCAGCAGCCCACGCTCCGGAGTAGCGGGAGTATGGGCTCCCACCGGGGAGCTGTTTTTT
TRBV27	many	TRBJ1-5	TRBD1	CASSPRDSSYSNQPQHF	TGTGCCAGCAGTCCCAGGGACAGCAGCTATAGCAATCAGCCCCAGCATTTT
TRBV27	.	TRBJ1-1	.	CASSQYDSGTEAFF	TGTGCCAGCAGTCAGTACGACAGTGGGACTGAAGCTTTCTTT
TRBV12-5	.	TRBJ1-6	.	CASGLGVQSPLHF	TGTGCTAGTGGTTTGGGGGTACAATCACCCCTCCACTTT
TRBV5-1	many	TRBJ2-1	.	CASSNGLSSYNEQFF	TGCGCCAGCAGCAACGGACTATCTTCCTACAATGAGCAGTTCTTC
TRBV5-6	many	TRBJ1-2	.	CASSRTANYGYTF	TGTGCCAGCAGCCGGACGGCTAACTATGGCTACACCTTC
TRBV2	.	TRBJ1-1	.	CASRFGLAGGTGAFF	TGTGCCAGCAGATTTGGACTAGCGGGCGGCACTGGAGCTTTCTTT
TRBV3-1	many	TRBJ2-3	.	CASSQRPAAQYF	TGTGCCAGCAGCCAGCGGCCCGCTGCGCAGTATTTT
TRBV10-3	many	TRBJ2-5	.	CAISDRSRKYQETQYF	TGTGCCATCAGTGATCGTTCCCGAAAGTACCAAGAGACCCAGTACTTC
TRBV2	many	TRBJ2-3	.	CASSGDVGDTQYF	TGTGCCAGCAGTGGGGACGTAGGAGATACGCAGTATTTT
TRBV3-1	many	TRBJ1-2	TRBD1	CASSQDGDRAYTF	TGTGCCAGCAGCCAAGATGGGGACAGGGCCTACACCTTC
TRBV18	many	TRBJ2-3	.	CASSPRGQGGSDTQYF	TGTGCCAGCTCACCACGGGGCCAAGGGGGTTCAGATACGCAGTATTTT
TRBV7-7	many	TRBJ2-2	.	CASSSRSTGELFF	TGTGCTAGCAGCTCGAGATCAACCGGGGAGCTGTTTTTT
TRBV12-3/TRBV12-4	.	TRBJ1-1	.	CASSLTRLNTEAFF	TGTGCCAGCAGCCTGACAAGACTGAACACTGAAGCTTTCTTT
TRBV27	many	TRBJ1-2	.	CASSPPGVNVGYTF	TGTGCCAGCAGTCCCCCCGGCGTGAATGTGGGCTACACCTTC
TRBV12-3/TRBV12-4	.	TRBJ2-2	.	CASSLGGRGSGELFF	TGTGCCAGCAGTTTAGGGGGCAGGGGTTCCGGGGAGCTGTTTTTT
TRBV12-3/TRBV12-4	many	TRBJ2-2	.	CASSPGRTVNTGELFF	TGTGCCAGCAGTCCTGGAAGGACTGTGAACACCGGGGAGCTGTTTTTT
TRBV29-1	.	TRBJ2-2	.	CSVDRAYTGELFF	TGCAGCGTTGATAGGGCCTACACCGGGGAGCTGTTTTTT
TRBV11-2	many	TRBJ2-3	.	CASSLAGHTSDTQYF	TGTGCCAGCAGCTTAGCGGGACACACAAGCGATACGCAGTATTTT
TRBV18	.	TRBJ2-7	.	CASSPGLEFYEQYF	TGTGCCAGCTCACCAGGCTTAGAGTTCTACGAGCAGTACTTC
TRBV7-8	many	TRBJ2-2	.	CASSLFGGVNTGELFF	TGTGCCAGCAGCTTATTCGGGGGAGTGAACACCGGGGAGCTGTTTTTT